The clone carrying this T cell receptor beta chain was recorded many times. Its antigen is unknown. One entry per CDR3 protein results from TCRdb running MiXCR on the 5' RACE reads. The data show under 300,000 distinct CDR3 sequences, 6% to 7% seen once. This record comes from a study of identical twins. Study-level findings and limits: Twins' surplus sharing was weaker for beta out-of-frame sequences.

The germline V gene has CDR1 SGHRS and CDR2 YFSETQ. Trimming shortened V by 4 bases and J by 0 bases, and 11 bases separated the two germline ends. This CDR3 comprises 15 residues. The same sample was also studied in work on T cells expressing NK-cell markers. That source notes: Seven donors tested HCMV-seropositive and one tested seronegative among the eight sequenced.

The sequenced sample consisted of CD8+ T cells sorted from blood. The genes are TRBV5-1 and TRBJ1-3; D not certain. This TCR was recovered from a woman aged 18-29 years in good health. CDR3 DNA: TGCGCCAGCAGCCCCCTTGGAAGCTCTGGAAACACCATATATTTT. Translated, it gives CASSPLGSSGNTIYF.